This TCR beta chain came from a study of Graves' ophthalmopathy and Graves' hyperthyroidism. Whole-study findings and limits: Most expanded thyroid clonotypes above 0.001 frequency also appeared in blood.

The study enrolled ophthalmopathy donors with moderate-to-severe activity, CAS ≥3, NOSPECS ≥4 and duration under 3 months. The sample holds many counts of this clonotype. What it binds is not known. Amplifying from RNA transcripts, the study obtained TCR beta CDR3 regions. RT-PCR was first run with HTBI primers, then multiplex PCR in a second round. In TCRdb, the multiplex PCR reads were re-called with MiXCR into one record per CDR3 protein. The sample lists under 350,000 distinct CDR3 sequences; under 20% were seen once. Germline lookup yields CDR1 GTSNPN and CDR2 SVGIG (reference sequence). V dropped 5 bases and J dropped 1 base, with 8 bases sitting between them. The CDR3 loop spans 12 amino acids.

Sequencing used peripheral blood. The clonotype comes from an adult man with Graves' ophthalmopathy. This chain links TRBV30 with TRBJ1-1; a weak D match, TRBD1 (5 bases). CDR3 amino acids: CAWGRENTEAFF. In nucleotides, the CDR3 is TGTGCCTGGGGCAGGGAGAACACTGAAGCTTTCTTT.